A selection of T cell receptor beta chains follows, all from one sample in a study of T cell responses to AZD1222 COVID-19 vaccine. The repertoire was sequenced with immunoSEQ multiplex PCR; TCRdb's copy has only in-frame clones and lacks some. Found here are around 78,000 clones, 85% to 95% of them singletons; the top ten hold about 4.9%. The sample was peripheral blood, taken on day 0 of MenACWY control vaccination. These receptors were taken from an adult in good health. The CDR3 runs from the conserved cysteine through the conserved F or W. D genes are given only for firm matches. Not all rows give a size; the values are once, few, many and, for expanded clones, a class.

d_call j_call clone_size v_call cdr3_nt cdr3_aa
TRBD1 TRBJ1-2 - TRBV6-5 TGTGCCAGCAGTATTAACAGGGGACAGGATGGCTACACCTTC CASSINRGQDGYTF
- TRBJ1-5 - TRBV12-5 TGTGCTAGTGGTTTGAGGGTCAATCAGCCCCAGCATTTT CASGLRVNQPQHF
- TRBJ1-1 few TRBV18 TGTGCCAGCTCACCCCCGACAGGACACACTGAAGCTTTCTTT CASSPPTGHTEAFF
TRBD2 TRBJ2-3 - TRBV15 TGTGCCACCCACTCGCTCGGGGGGACCACAGATACGCAGTATTTT CATHSLGGTTDTQYF
- TRBJ1-1 - TRBV5-1 TGCGCCAGCAGCTTAGACACTGAAGCTTTCTTT CASSLDTEAFF
- TRBJ1-1 - TRBV27 TGTGCCAGCAGTTTAAGGGTCAGCGAGAGCACTGAAGCTTTCTTT CASSLRVSESTEAFF
- TRBJ2-1 - TRBV27 TGTGCCAGCAGCCGCGACAGGAGGGCCTACAATGAGCAGTTCTTC CASSRDRRAYNEQFF
TRBD1 TRBJ2-7 - TRBV2 TGTGCCAGCTGCCTGAGGACAGGGTGCGACGAGCAGTACTTC CASCLRTGCDEQYF
- TRBJ1-1 - TRBV20-1 TGCAGTGCTAGTTTCAGAGGGGGTGGCGAAGCTTTCTTT CSASFRGGGEAFF
- TRBJ1-3 - TRBV5-1 TGCGCCAGCAGCACGGACATCTCTGGAAACACCATATATTTT CASSTDISGNTIYF
- TRBJ1-5 - TRBV28 TGTGCCAGCAGACCCCAGCGCAGGGGAGGTGGCAATCAGCCCCAGCATTTT CASRPQRRGGGNQPQHF
TRBD1 TRBJ2-6 - TRBV30 TGTGCCGGGGACAGGGCTGGGGCCAACGTCCTGACTTTC CAGDRAGANVLTF
- TRBJ1-1 - TRBV10-2 TGCGCCAGTGGTATTCTGAACACTGAAGCTTTCTTT CASGILNTEAFF
- TRBJ2-7 - TRBV27 TGTGCCAGCAGCCTAAGCCCGTACTCCTACGAGCAGTACTTC CASSLSPYSYEQYF
- TRBJ2-2 few TRBV4-3 TGCGCCAGCAGCCCTGCGCTAGGGTCTCCCGGGGAGCTGTTTTTT CASSPALGSPGELFF
TRBD1 TRBJ2-7 - TRBV5-1 TGCGCCAGCAGCGTACAGGGGGACCACGAGCAGTACTTC CASSVQGDHEQYF
- TRBJ2-7 - TRBV7-2 TGTGCCAGCAGTCCTCCGACAGGAGGCCACGAGCAGTACTTC CASSPPTGGHEQYF
TRBD1 TRBJ1-2 - TRBV18 TGTGCCAGCTCACCAGGGACAGGGCGAGGCTACACCTTC CASSPGTGRGYTF
- TRBJ2-5 - TRBV7-9 TGTGCCAGCACCAAGACAGGGGAGGGGAAGACCCAGTACTTC CASTKTGEGKTQYF
- TRBJ1-2 few TRBV18 TGTGCCAGCTCACCACCGGGGGCAGGAGCCGTTAATGGCTACACCTTC CASSPPGAGAVNGYTF
- TRBJ1-4 - TRBV5-8 TGTGCCAGCAGCTGGGGGAGTATGGCTAATGAAAAACTGTTTTTT CASSWGSMANEKLFF
- TRBJ2-7 - TRBV5-8 TGTGCCAGCAGCTTGTCTTTCTTACCCTCCTACGAGCAGTACTTC CASSLSFLPSYEQYF
TRBD2 TRBJ2-2 - TRBV25-1 TGTGCCAGCAGTGAACTAGCGGGAGGGCCCCGCACCGGGGAGCTGTTTTTT CASSELAGGPRTGELFF
- TRBJ2-7 - TRBV5-1 TGCGCCAGCAGCCCCAGCGGTAGCTCCTACGAGCAGTACTTC CASSPSGSSYEQYF
- TRBJ1-2 - TRBV5-5 TGTGCCAGCAGCAATGCCCCCATATTGGACTATGGCTACACCTTC CASSNAPILDYGYTF
- TRBJ1-6 few TRBV10-2 TGCGCCAGCAGTGAGATCGGGGCTGTTAATTCACCCCTCCACTTT CASSEIGAVNSPLHF
- TRBJ2-7 - TRBV7-2 TGTGCCAGCAGCCGGGACCTCACTGACTACGAGCAGTACTTC CASSRDLTDYEQYF
- TRBJ1-2 - TRBV27 TGTGCCAGCAGTTTAAGAGGGGCGGGGATCGGCGGCTACACCTTC CASSLRGAGIGGYTF
- TRBJ2-1 - TRBV6-1 TGTGCCAGCAGTGAAGGTTACGGGACACTCAGTTACAATGAGCAGTTCTTC CASSEGYGTLSYNEQFF
- TRBJ2-2 - TRBV5-1 TGCGCCAGCAGCTCACCCCGGGACGGGAAGAACACCGGGGAACTGTTTTTT CASSSPRDGKNTGELFF
- TRBJ1-6 - TRBV27 TGTGCCAGCAACCCGGACGGATATAATTCACCCCTCCACTTT CASNPDGYNSPLHF
- TRBJ1-2 - TRBV11-2 TGTGCCAGCAGCTTAGATAACGACTATGGCTACACCTTC CASSLDNDYGYTF
- TRBJ1-3 - TRBV19 TGTGCCAGTGTGATGGGGCACGGAAACACCATATATTTT CASVMGHGNTIYF
- TRBJ2-3 once TRBV4-2 TGTGCCAGCAGCCAAGAAGAACTGGATACGCAGTATTTT CASSQEELDTQYF
- TRBJ1-2 - TRBV30 TGTGCCTCTAACCCCGGGACCGCCGTTAACTATGGCTACACCTTC CASNPGTAVNYGYTF
- TRBJ1-1 - TRBV28 TGTGCCAGCTATGCGAACACTGAAGCTTTCTTT CASYANTEAFF
- TRBJ1-3 once TRBV6-5 TGTGCCAGCAGCTCCGGGACCGTTACTGGAAACACCATATATTTT CASSSGTVTGNTIYF
TRBD1 TRBJ2-3 - TRBV7-3 TGTGCCAGCAGCTTCAATGGACAGGCGGATACGCAGTATTTT CASSFNGQADTQYF
- TRBJ1-1 - TRBV12-3/TRBV12-4 TGTGCCAGCAGTTTCCGGGGGGAAGCTTTCTTT CASSFRGEAFF
TRBD1 TRBJ1-5 - TRBV18 TGTGCCAGCTCACCCGGACAGGGAGCGGGTCAGCCCCAGCATTTT CASSPGQGAGQPQHF
TRBD1 TRBJ1-1 - TRBV7-2 TGTGCCAGCAGCTTAGGGGACAGGGGTACTGAAGCTTTCTTT CASSLGDRGTEAFF
- TRBJ1-4 - TRBV5-6 TGTGCCAGCAGCTTGTGGGGGGCGGAAGAAAAACTGTTTTTT CASSLWGAEEKLFF
TRBD1 TRBJ1-1 - TRBV9 TGTGCCAGCAGCGGACAGGGACGGGGAGCTTTCTTT CASSGQGRGAFF
TRBD1 TRBJ1-5 - TRBV7-9 TGTGCCAGCGTGGGACAGGGGAGCAATCAGCCCCAGCATTTT CASVGQGSNQPQHF